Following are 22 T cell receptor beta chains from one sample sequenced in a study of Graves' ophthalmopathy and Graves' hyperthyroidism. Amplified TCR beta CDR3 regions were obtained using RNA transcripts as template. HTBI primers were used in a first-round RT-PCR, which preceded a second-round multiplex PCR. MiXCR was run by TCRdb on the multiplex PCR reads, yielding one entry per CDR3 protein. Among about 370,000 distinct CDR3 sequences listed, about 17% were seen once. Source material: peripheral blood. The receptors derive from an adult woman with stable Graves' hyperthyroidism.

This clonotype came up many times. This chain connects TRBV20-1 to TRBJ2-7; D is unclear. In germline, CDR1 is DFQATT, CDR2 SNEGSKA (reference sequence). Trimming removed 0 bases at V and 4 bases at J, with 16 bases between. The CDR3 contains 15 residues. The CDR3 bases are TGCAGTGCTAGAGAATCCGGGCTCCCCAGGTACGAGCAGTACTTC. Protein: CSARESGLPRYEQYF.

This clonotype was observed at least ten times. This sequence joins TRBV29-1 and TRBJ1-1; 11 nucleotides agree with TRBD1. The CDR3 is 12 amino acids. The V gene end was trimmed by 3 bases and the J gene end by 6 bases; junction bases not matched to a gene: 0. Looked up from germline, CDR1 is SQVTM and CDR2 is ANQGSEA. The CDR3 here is CSVEGQGAEAFF. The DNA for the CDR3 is TGCAGCGTTGAGGGACAGGGGGCTGAAGCTTTCTTT.

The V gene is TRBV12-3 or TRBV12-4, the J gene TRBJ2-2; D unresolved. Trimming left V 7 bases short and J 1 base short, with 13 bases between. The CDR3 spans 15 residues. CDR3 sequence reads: CASNHWRWNTGELFF. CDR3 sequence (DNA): TGTGCCAGCAATCATTGGAGATGGAACACCGGGGAGCTGTTTTTT.

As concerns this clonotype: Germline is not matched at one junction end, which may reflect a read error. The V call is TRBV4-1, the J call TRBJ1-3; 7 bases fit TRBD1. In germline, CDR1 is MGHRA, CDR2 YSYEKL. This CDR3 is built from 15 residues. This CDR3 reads CVSRLTGTAQNTIYF. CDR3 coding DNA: TGCGTCAGCAGACTAACCGGGACAGCACAAAACACCATATATTTT.

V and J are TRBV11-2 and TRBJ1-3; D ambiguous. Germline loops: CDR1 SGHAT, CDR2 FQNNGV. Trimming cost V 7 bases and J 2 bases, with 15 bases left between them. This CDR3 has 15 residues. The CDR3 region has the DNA TGTGCCAGCACCCCGTTTGGAAGTCCTGGAAACACCATATATTTT. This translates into CASTPFGSPGNTIYF.

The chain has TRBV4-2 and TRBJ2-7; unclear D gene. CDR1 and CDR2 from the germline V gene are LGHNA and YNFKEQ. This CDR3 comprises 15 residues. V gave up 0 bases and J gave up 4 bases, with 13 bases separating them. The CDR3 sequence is CASSQEISGWYEQYF. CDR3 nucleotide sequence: TGTGCCAGCAGCCAAGAAATCTCGGGCTGGTACGAGCAGTACTTC.

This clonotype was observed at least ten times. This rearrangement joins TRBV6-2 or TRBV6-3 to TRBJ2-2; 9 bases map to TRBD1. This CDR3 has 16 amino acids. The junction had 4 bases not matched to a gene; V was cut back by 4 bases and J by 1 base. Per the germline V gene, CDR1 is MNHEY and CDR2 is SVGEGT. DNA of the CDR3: TGTGCCAGCAGTTCCACGGACAGGGGGAACACCGGGGAGCTGTTTTTT. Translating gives CASSSTDRGNTGELFF.

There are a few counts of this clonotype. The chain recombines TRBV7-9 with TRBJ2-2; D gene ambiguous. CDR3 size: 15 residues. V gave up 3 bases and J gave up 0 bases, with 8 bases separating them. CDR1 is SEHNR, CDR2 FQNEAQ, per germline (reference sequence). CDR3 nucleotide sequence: TGTGCCAGCAGCTTTGGGCTACCGAACACCGGGGAGCTGTTTTTT. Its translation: CASSFGLPNTGELFF.

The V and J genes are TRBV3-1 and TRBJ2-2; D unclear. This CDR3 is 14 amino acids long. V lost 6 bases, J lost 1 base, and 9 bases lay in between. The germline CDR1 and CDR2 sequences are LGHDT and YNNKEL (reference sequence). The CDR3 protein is CASSRPGNTGELFF. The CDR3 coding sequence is TGTGCCAGCAGTCGACCGGGGAACACCGGGGAGCTGTTTTTT.

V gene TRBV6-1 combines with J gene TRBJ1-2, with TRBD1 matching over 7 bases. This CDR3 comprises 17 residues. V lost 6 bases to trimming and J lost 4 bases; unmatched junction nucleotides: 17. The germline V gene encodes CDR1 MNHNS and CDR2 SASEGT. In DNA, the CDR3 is TGTGCCAGCAGGCTCATATTCGGAGGGGGCCCTCCCTATGGCTACACCTTC. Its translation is CASRLIFGGGPPYGYTF.

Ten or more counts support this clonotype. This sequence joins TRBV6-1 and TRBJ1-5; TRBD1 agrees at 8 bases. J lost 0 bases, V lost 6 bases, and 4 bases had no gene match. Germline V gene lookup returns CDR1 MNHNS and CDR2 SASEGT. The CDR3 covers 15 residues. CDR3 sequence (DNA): TGTGCCAGCAGCCGGACAGGGTATAGCAATCAGCCCCAGCATTTT. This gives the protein CASSRTGYSNQPQHF.

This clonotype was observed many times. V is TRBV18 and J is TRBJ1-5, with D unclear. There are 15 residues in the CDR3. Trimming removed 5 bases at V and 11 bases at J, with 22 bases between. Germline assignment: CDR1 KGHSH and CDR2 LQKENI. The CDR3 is CASSEAGPGNPSQHF. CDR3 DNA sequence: TGTGCCAGCTCAGAGGCGGGCCCGGGCAATCCGTCCCAGCATTTT. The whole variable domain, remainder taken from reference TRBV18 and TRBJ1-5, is NAGVMQNPRHLVRRRGQEARLRCSPMKGHSHVYWYRQLPEEGLKFMVYLQKENIIDESGMPKERFSAEFPKEGPSILRIQQVVRGDSAAYFCASSEAGPGNPSQHFGDGTRLSIL.

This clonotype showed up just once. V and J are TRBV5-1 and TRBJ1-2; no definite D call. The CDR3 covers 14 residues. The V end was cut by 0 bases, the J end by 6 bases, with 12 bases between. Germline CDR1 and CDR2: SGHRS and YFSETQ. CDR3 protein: CASSLGGRTNGYTF. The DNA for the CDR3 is TGCGCCAGCAGCTTGGGGGGAAGAACTAATGGCTACACCTTC.

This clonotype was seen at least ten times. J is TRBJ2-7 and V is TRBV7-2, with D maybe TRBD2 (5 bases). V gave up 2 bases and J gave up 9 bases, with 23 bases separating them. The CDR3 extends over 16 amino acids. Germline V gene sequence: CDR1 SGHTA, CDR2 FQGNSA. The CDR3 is CASSLFWAGQEGGQYF. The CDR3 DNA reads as TGTGCCAGCAGCTTATTTTGGGCGGGCCAGGAAGGTGGGCAGTACTTC.

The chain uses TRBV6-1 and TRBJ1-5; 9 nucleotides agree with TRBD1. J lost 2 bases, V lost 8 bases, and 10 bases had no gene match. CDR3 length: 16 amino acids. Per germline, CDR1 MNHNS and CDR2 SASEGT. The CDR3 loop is CASLGTGRGGNQPQHF. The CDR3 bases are TGTGCCAGCCTGGGGACAGGGAGAGGGGGCAATCAGCCCCAGCATTTT.

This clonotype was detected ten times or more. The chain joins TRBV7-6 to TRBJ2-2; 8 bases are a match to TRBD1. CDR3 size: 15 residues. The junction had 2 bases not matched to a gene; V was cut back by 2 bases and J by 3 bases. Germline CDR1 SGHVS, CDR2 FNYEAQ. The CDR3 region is CASSLQGADTGELFF. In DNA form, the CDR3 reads TGTGCCAGCAGCTTACAGGGGGCTGACACCGGGGAGCTGTTTTTT.

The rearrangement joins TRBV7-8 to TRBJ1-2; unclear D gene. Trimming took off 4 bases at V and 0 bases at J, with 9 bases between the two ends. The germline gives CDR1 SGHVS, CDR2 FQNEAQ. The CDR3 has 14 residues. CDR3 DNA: TGTGCCAGCAGCTCCGGACTAGCTAACTATGGCTACACCTTC. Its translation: CASSSGLANYGYTF.

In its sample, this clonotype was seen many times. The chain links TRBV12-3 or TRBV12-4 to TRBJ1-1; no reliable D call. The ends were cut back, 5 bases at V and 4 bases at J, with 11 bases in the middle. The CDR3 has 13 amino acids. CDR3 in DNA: TGTGCCAGCAGTACTACTATGGGCACTGAAGCTTTCTTT. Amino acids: CASSTTMGTEAFF.

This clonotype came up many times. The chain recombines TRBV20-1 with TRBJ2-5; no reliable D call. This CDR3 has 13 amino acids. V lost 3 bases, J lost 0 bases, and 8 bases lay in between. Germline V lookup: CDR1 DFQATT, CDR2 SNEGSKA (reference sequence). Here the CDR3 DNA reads TGCAGTGCTAGGGCCGGGTACCAAGAGACCCAGTACTTC. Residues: CSARAGYQETQYF.

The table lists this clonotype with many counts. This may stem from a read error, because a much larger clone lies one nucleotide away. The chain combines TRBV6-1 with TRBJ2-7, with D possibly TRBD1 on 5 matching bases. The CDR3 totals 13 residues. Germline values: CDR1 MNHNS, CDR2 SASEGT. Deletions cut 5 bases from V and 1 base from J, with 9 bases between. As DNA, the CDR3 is TGTGCCAGCAGTCCGACAGATTCCTACGAGCAGTACTTC. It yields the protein CASSPTDSYEQYF.

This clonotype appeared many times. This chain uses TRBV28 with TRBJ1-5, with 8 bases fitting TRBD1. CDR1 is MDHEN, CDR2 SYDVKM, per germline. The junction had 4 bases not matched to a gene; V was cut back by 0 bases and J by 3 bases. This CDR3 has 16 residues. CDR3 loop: CASSLWDRALNQPQHF. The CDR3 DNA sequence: TGTGCCAGCAGTTTATGGGACAGGGCTCTCAATCAGCCCCAGCATTTT.

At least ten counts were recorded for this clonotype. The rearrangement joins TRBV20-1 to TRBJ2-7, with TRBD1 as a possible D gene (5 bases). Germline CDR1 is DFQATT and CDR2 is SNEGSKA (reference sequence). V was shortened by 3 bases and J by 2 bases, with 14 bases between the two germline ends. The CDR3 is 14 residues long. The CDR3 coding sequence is TGCAGTGCTAGGATCCCCCAGGGTACCTACGAGCAGTACTTC. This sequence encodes CSARIPQGTYEQYF.